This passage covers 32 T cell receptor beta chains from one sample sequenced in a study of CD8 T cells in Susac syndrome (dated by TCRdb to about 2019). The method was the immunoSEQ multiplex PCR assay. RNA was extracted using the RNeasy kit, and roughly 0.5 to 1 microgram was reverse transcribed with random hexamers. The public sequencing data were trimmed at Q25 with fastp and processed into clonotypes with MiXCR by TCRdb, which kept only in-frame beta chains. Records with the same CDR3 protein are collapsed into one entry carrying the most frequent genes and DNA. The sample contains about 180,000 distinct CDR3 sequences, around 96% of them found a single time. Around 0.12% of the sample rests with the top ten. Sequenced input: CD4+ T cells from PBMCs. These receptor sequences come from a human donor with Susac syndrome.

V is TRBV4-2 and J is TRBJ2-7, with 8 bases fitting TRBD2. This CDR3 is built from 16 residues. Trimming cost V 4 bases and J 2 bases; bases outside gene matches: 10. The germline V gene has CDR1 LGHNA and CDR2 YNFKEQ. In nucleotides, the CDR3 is TGTGCCAGCAGCCCCCTCGGCAGCGGGGGAACCTACGAGCAGTACTTC. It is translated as CASSPLGSGGTYEQYF.

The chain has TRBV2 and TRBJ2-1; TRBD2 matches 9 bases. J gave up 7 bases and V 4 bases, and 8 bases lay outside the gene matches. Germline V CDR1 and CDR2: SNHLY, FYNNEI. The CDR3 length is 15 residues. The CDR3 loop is CASSAFSGGRNEQFF. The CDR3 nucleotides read TGTGCCAGCAGTGCGTTTAGCGGGGGTAGGAATGAGCAGTTCTTC.

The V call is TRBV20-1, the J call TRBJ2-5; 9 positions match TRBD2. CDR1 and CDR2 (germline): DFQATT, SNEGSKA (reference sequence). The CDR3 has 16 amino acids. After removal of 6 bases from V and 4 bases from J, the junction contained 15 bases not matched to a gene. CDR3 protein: CSAELGVRGGRETQYF. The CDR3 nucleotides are TGCAGTGCGGAGCTAGGAGTGCGGGGGGGCAGAGAGACCCAGTACTTC.

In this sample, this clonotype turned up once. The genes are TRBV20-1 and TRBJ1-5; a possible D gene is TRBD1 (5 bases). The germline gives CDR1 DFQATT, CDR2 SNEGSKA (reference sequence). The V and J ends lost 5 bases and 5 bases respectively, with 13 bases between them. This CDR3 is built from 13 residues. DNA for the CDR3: TGCAGTGCTCGGGCCCTCAGGGATCAGCCCCAGCATTTT. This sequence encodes CSARALRDQPQHF.

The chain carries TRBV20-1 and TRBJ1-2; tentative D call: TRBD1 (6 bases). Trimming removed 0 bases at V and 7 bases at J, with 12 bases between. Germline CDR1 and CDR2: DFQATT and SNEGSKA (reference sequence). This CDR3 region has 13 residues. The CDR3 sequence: CSARERDTFGYTF. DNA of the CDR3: TGCAGTGCTAGAGAACGGGACACCTTTGGCTACACCTTC.

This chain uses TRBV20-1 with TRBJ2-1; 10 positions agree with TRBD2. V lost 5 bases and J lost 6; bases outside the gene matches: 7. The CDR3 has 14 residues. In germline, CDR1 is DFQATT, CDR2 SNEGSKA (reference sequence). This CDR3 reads CSAAGSGGINEQFF. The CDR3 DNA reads TGCAGTGCTGCCGGTAGCGGGGGGATCAATGAGCAGTTCTTC.

The chain's CDR3 is CASSEGGRASGANVLTF. CDR3 DNA: TGTGCCAGCAGTGAAGGGGGGAGGGCCTCTGGGGCCAACGTCCTGACTTTC. The chain uses TRBV2 and TRBJ2-6, with 7 bases that match TRBD2. The CDR3 length is 17 residues. The V gene end was trimmed by 1 base and the J gene end by 0 bases; junction bases not matched to a gene: 3. The V gene's germline CDR1 is SNHLY and CDR2 FYNNEI.

The CDR3 nucleotides are TGCGCCAGCAGCGGGAGAGCGGAGACCCAGTACTTC. Protein product: CASSGRAETQYF. The chain has TRBV5-1 and TRBJ2-5; a weak D match, TRBD2 (5 bases). CDR1 is SGHRS and CDR2 is YFSETQ in the germline V gene. CDR3 length: 12 residues. V gave up 4 bases and J gave up 5 bases, with 9 bases separating them.

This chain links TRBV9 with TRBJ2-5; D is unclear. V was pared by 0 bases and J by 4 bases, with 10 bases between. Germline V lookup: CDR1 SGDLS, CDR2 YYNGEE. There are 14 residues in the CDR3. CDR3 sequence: CASSVGQDGETQYF. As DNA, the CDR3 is TGTGCCAGCAGCGTAGGGCAGGATGGAGAGACCCAGTACTTC.

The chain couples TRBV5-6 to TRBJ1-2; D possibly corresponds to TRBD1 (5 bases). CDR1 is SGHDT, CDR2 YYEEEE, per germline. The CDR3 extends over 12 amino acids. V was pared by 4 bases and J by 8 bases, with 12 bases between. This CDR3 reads CASSTPGGGYTF. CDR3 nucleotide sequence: TGTGCCAGCAGCACCCCCGGGGGAGGCTACACCTTC.

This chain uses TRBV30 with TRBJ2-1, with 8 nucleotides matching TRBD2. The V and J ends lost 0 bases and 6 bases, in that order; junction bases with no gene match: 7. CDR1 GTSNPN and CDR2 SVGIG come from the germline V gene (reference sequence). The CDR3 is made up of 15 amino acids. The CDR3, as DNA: TGTGCCTGGAGTGTACGAGCGGGAGTGGTCAATGAGCAGTTCTTC. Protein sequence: CAWSVRAGVVNEQFF.

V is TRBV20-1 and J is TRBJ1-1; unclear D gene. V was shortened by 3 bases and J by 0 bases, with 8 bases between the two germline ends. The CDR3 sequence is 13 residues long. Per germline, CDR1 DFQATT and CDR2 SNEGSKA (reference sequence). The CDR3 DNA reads TGCAGTGCTAGGTGGGCCTTGAACACTGAAGCTTTCTTT. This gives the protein CSARWALNTEAFF.

The chain's CDR3 is CASTVGVNTEAFF. The CDR3 nucleotides read TGTGCCAGCACCGTGGGAGTGAACACTGAAGCTTTCTTT. The rearrangement links TRBV12-3 or TRBV12-4 to TRBJ1-1; D is undetermined. There are 13 residues in the CDR3. Trimming took off 7 bases at V and 0 bases at J, with 9 bases between the two ends.

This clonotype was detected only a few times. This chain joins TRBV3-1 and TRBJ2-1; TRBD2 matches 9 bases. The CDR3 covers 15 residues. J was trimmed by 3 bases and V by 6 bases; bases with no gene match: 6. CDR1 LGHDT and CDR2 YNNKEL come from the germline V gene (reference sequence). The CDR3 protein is CASSPGTSSYNEQFF. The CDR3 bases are TGTGCCAGCAGTCCCGGGACTAGCAGCTACAATGAGCAGTTCTTC.

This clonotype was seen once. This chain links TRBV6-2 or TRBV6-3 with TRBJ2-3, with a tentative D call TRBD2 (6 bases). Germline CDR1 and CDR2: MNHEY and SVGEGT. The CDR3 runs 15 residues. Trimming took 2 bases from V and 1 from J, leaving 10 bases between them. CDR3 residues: CASSYGRERTDTQYF. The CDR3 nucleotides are TGTGCCAGCAGTTACGGACGGGAGCGCACAGATACGCAGTATTTT.

The CDR3 nucleotides are TGTGCCAGCAGTCCGACTAGCGGGAGAGCCCCAAGCTCCTACAATGAGCAGTTCTTC. Protein: CASSPTSGRAPSSYNEQFF. This chain connects TRBV27 to TRBJ2-1; 12 bases are shared with TRBD2. V lost 5 bases, J lost 0 bases, and 11 bases stayed unmatched. The CDR3 extends over 19 amino acids. The germline V gene has CDR1 MNHEY and CDR2 SMNVEV (reference sequence).

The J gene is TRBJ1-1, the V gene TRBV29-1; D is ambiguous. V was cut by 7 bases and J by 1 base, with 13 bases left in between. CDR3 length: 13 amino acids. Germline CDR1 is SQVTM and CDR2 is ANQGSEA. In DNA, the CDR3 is TGCAGCGACGGTGGCCGGGGGAACACTGAAGCTTTCTTT. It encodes CSDGGRGNTEAFF. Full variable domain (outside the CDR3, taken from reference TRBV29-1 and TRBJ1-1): SAVISQKPSRDICQRGTSLTIQCQVDSQVTMMFWYRQQPGQSLTLIATANQGSEATYESGFVIDKFPISRPNLTFSTLTVSNMSPEDSSIYLCSDGGRGNTEAFFGQGTRLTVV.

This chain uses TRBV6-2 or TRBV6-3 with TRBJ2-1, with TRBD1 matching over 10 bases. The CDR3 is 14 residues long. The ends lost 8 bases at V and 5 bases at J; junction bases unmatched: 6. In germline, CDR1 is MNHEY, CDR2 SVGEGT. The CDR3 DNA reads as TGTGCCAGCTTGGACAGGGGGGTAGACAATGAGCAGTTCTTC. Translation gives CASLDRGVDNEQFF.

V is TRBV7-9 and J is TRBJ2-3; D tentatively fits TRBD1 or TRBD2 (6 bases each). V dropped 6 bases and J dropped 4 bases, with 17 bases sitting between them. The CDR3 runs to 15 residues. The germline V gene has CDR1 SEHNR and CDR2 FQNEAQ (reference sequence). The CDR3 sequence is CASSLTSRGADTQYF. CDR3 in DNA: TGTGCCAGCAGTTTGACCTCGAGGGGGGCAGATACGCAGTATTTT.

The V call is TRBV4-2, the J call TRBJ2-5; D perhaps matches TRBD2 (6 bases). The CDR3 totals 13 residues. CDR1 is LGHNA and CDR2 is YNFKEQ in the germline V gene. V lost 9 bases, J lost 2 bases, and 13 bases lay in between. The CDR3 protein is CASKAGHQETQYF. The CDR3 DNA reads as TGTGCCAGTAAAGCGGGTCATCAAGAGACCCAGTACTTC.

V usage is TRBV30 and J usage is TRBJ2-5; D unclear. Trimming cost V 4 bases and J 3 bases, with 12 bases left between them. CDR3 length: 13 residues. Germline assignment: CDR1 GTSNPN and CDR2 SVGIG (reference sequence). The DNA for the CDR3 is TGTGCCTGGAACCGCAGGTCTGAAGAGACCCAGTACTTC. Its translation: CAWNRRSEETQYF.

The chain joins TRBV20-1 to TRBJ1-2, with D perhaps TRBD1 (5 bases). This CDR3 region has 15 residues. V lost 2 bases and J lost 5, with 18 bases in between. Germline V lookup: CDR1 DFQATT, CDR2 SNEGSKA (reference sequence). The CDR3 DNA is TGCAGTGCTAGATATCCGGGAAGGGGACGGTATGGCTACACCTTC. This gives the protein CSARYPGRGRYGYTF.

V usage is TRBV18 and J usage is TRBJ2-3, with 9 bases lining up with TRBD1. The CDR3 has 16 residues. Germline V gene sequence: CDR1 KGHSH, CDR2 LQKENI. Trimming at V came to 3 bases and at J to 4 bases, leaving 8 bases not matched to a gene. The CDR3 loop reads CASSPVSTGGSDTQYF. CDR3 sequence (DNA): TGTGCCAGCTCACCCGTATCTACAGGGGGCTCAGATACGCAGTATTTT.

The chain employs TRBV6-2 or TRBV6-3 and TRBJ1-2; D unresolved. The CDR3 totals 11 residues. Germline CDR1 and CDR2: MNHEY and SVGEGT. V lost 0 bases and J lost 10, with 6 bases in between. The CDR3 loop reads CASSYSRFYTF. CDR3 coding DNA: TGTGCCAGCAGTTACTCCCGATTCTACACCTTC.

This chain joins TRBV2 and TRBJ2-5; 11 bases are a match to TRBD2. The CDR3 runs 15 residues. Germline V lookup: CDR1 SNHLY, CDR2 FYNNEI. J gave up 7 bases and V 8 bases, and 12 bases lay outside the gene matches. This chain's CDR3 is CASEGTSGFLGTQYF. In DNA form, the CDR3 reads TGTGCCAGCGAGGGGACTAGCGGTTTCTTAGGGACCCAGTACTTC.

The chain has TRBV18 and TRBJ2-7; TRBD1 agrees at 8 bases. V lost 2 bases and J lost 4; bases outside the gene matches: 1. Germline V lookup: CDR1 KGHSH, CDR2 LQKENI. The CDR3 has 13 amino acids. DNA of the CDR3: TGTGCCAGCTCACCAAACAGGGGGTACGAGCAGTACTTC. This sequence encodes CASSPNRGYEQYF.

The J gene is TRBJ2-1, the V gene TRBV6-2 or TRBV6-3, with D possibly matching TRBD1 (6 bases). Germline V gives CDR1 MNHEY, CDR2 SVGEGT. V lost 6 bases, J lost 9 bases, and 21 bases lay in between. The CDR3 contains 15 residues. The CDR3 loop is CASRASGEGAGEQFF. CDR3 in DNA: TGTGCCAGCAGGGCCTCAGGGGAAGGGGCAGGTGAGCAGTTCTTC.

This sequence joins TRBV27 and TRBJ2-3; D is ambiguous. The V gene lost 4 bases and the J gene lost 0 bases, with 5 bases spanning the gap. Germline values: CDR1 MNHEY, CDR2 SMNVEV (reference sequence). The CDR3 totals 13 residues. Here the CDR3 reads CASSSPSTDTQYF. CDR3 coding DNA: TGTGCCAGCAGTTCCCCAAGCACAGATACGCAGTATTTT.

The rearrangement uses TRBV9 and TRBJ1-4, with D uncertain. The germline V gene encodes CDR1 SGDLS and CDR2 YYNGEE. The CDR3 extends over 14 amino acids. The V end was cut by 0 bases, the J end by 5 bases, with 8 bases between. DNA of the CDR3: TGTGCCAGCAGCGTAGGCAGCGTCAATGAAAAACTGTTTTTT. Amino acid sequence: CASSVGSVNEKLFF.

CDR3 protein: CASSLGAASGELFF. CDR3 DNA: TGTGCCAGCAGCTTAGGGGCTGCATCCGGGGAGCTGTTTTTT. The V and J genes are TRBV7-9 and TRBJ2-2; no clear D gene. This CDR3 contains 14 residues. From germline, CDR1 is SEHNR and CDR2 FQNEAQ (reference sequence). The V and J ends lost 1 base and 6 bases respectively, with 9 bases between them.

In nucleotides, the CDR3 is TGTGCCAGCAGCCACCACATACTCCAAGAGACCCAGTACTTC. It is translated as CASSHHILQETQYF. V usage is TRBV14 and J usage is TRBJ2-5, with D unresolved. Deletions cut 3 bases from V and 1 base from J, with 9 bases between. The CDR3 contains 14 residues. Germline V CDR1 and CDR2: SGHDN, FVKESK.

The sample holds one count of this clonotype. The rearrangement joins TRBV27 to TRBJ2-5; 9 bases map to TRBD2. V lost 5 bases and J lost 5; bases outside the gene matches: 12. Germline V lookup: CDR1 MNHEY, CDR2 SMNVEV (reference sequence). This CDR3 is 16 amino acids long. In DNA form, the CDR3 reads TGTGCCAGCAGTCCCACACTTAGCGGGAGAAGGGAGACCCAGTACTTC. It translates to CASSPTLSGRRETQYF.